These 31 T cell receptor beta chains share one sample of origin, sequenced in a study of graft-versus-host responses after intestinal transplantation. Profiled with immunoSEQ multiplex PCR; TCRdb holds only in-frame clones, not every one. Among over 9,000 clones, roughly 88% were seen once, and the ten largest hold roughly 9.5%. This material consisted of PBMCs, taken about 250 days after intestinal transplant. These receptors were taken from a human patient who received an intestinal transplant, so some T cells may come from the graft donor.

CDR3 bases: TGTGCCTGGAGTATGAACAGGGAGCCCTACGAGCAGTACTTC. This encodes CAWSMNREPYEQYF. V gene TRBV30 combines with J gene TRBJ2-7; a weak D match, TRBD1 (6 bases). Germline CDR1 is GTSNPN and CDR2 is SVGIG (reference sequence). This CDR3 spans 14 amino acids. Deletions cut 2 bases from V and 2 bases from J, with 13 bases between.

The rearrangement joins TRBV21-1 to TRBJ1-5; the table's TRBD1 call for D was not verified on the DNA. TRBV21-1 is designated a pseudogene. The CDR3 extends over 19 amino acids. DNA of the CDR3: TGTGCCAGCAGCCCCCAGGGACAGGGGGCCCCAGTAGGCAATCAGCCCCAGCATTTT. Translated, it gives CASSPQGQGAPVGNQPQHF.

This chain uses TRBV19 with TRBJ2-1; TRBD2 matches 11 bases. The J segment lost 3 bases and the V segment lost 1 base, leaving 5 bases of the junction unmatched. This CDR3 is 17 amino acids long. Germline V gene sequence: CDR1 LNHDA, CDR2 SQIVND (reference sequence). Here the CDR3 DNA reads TGTGCCAGTAGTATAGGTGCGACTAGCGGGATCTACAATGAGCAGTTCTTC. Protein sequence: CASSIGATSGIYNEQFF.

The chain couples TRBV28 to TRBJ2-5, with D uncertain. CDR1 MDHEN and CDR2 SYDVKM come from the germline V gene. V lost 5 bases and J 5 bases, leaving 15 bases between the germline ends. This CDR3 comprises 14 residues. The CDR3 DNA sequence: TGTGCCAGCAGTCTTGATCCGGTCCGGGAGACCCAGTACTTC. Translating gives CASSLDPVRETQYF. Full variable domain (remainder filled in from reference TRBV28 and TRBJ2-5): DVKVTQSSRYLVKRTGEKVFLECVQDMDHENMFWYRQDPGLGLRLIYFSYDVKMKEKGDIPEGYSVSREKKERFSLILESASTNQTSMYLCASSLDPVRETQYFGPGTRLLVL.

The chain links TRBV6-5 to TRBJ1-1; D not certain. The V gene lost 6 bases and the J gene lost 3 bases, with 17 bases spanning the gap. The CDR3 length is 15 residues. Germline V gene data show CDR1 as MNHEY and CDR2 as SVGAGI. CDR3 DNA sequence: TGTGCCAGCAGACCCAGGACCGACATCGACACTGAAGCTTTCTTT. It specifies CASRPRTDIDTEAFF.

The chain links TRBV27 to TRBJ2-5; D is undetermined. From germline, CDR1 is MNHEY and CDR2 SMNVEV (reference sequence). This CDR3 has 15 amino acids. The V end lost 2 bases, the J end lost 1 base, and 11 bases lay between the germline ends. The CDR3 loop reads CASSLTSIRQETQYF. The DNA for the CDR3 is TGTGCCAGCAGTTTAACGAGTATTCGCCAAGAGACCCAGTACTTC.

This rearrangement joins TRBV4-1 to TRBJ2-7, with TRBD2 matching 8 bases. The germline gives CDR1 MGHRA, CDR2 YSYEKL. Germline trimming cut 1 base from V and 3 bases from J; bases unmatched to any gene: 8. The CDR3 runs to 16 residues. This chain's CDR3 is CASSQVGGLGGYEQYF. The DNA of the CDR3 is TGCGCCAGCAGCCAAGTTGGGGGACTAGGAGGCTACGAGCAGTACTTC.

The chain couples TRBV6-5 to TRBJ2-2; D remains unclear. The CDR3 length is 14 residues. Germline-derived CDR1 and CDR2 are MNHEY and SVGAGI. Trimming cost V 0 bases and J 6 bases, with 8 bases left between them. CDR3 amino acids: CASSYSTSAGELFF. The CDR3 nucleotides are TGTGCCAGCAGTTACTCCACATCAGCCGGGGAGCTGTTTTTT.

The V gene is TRBV11-2, the J gene TRBJ1-5; 8 bases match TRBD1. The CDR3 length is 13 residues. Germline CDR1 and CDR2: SGHAT and FQNNGV. J lost 7 bases, V lost 3 bases, and 2 bases had no gene match. CDR3 nucleotides: TGTGCCAGCAGCTTGGGGGACAGGCAGCCCCAGCATTTT. Translated, it gives CASSLGDRQPQHF.

This sequence joins TRBV2 and TRBJ2-5; no firm D call. Germline CDR1 reads SNHLY; CDR2 reads FYNNEI. The CDR3 has 13 residues. V shed 3 bases and J shed 5 bases, with 10 bases lying between them. CDR3 coding DNA: TGTGCCAGCAGTGATGGCCTAGGGGAGACCCAGTACTTC. Translated, it gives CASSDGLGETQYF.

The rearrangement links TRBV28 to TRBJ2-2; the D gene is possibly TRBD1 (5 bases). Trimming shortened V by 4 bases and J by 0 bases, and 9 bases separated the two germline ends. CDR3 size: 15 residues. Looked up from germline, CDR1 is MDHEN and CDR2 is SYDVKM. DNA of the CDR3: TGTGCCAGCAGTTATCCCAGGGCGAACACCGGGGAGCTGTTTTTT. Residues: CASSYPRANTGELFF.

The rearrangement uses TRBV2 and TRBJ2-6; D is unclear. The CDR3 is 18 residues long. Deletions cut 2 bases from V and 2 bases from J, with 16 bases between. Germline values: CDR1 SNHLY, CDR2 FYNNEI. The DNA of the CDR3 is TGTGCCAGCAGTGAAAAGTGGACCTGGGTAACTGGGGCCAACGTCCTGACTTTC. Protein: CASSEKWTWVTGANVLTF. Full variable domain (remainder filled in from reference TRBV2 and TRBJ2-6): EPEVTQTPSHQVTQMGQEVILRCVPISNHLYFYWYRQILGQKVEFLVSFYNNEISEKSEIFDDQFSVERPDGSNFTLKIRSTKLEDSAMYFCASSEKWTWVTGANVLTFGAGSRLTVL.

J is TRBJ1-1 and V is TRBV2; TRBD1 is a possible D gene (6 bases). Per germline, CDR1 SNHLY and CDR2 FYNNEI. This CDR3 comprises 13 residues. V was cut by 6 bases and J by 0 bases, with 8 bases left in between. The CDR3 reads CASRGQMNTEAFF. The CDR3 DNA sequence: TGTGCCAGCAGGGGACAAATGAACACTGAAGCTTTCTTT.

The sample holds one count of this clone. The chain uses TRBV6-1 and TRBJ2-5; D is possibly TRBD2 (5 bases). Germline V gene lookup returns CDR1 MNHNS and CDR2 SASEGT. V lost 2 bases, J lost 2 bases, and 9 bases lay in between. The CDR3 sequence is 14 residues long. Here the CDR3 reads CASSERRPQETQYF. The CDR3 nucleotides read TGTGCCAGCAGTGAAAGGAGGCCTCAAGAGACCCAGTACTTC.

V is TRBV6-1 and J is TRBJ2-1; D may match TRBD1 or TRBD2 (5 bases each). The V end lost 10 bases, the J end lost 3 bases, and 7 bases lay between the germline ends. This CDR3 has 11 residues. The germline CDR1 and CDR2 sequences are MNHNS and SASEGT. The CDR3 region is CATGHYNEQFF. CDR3 coding DNA: TGTGCCACGGGGCACTACAATGAGCAGTTCTTC.

This chain connects TRBV5-1 to TRBJ2-7, with 7 bases aligning to TRBD1. V shed 0 bases, J shed 4 bases, and the junction held 7 bases outside the gene matches. Per germline, CDR1 SGHRS and CDR2 YFSETQ. There are 15 residues in the CDR3. The CDR3: CASSLAPGQSYEQYF. In nucleotides, the CDR3 is TGCGCCAGCAGCTTGGCGCCGGGACAGAGTTACGAGCAGTACTTC. Combining the CDR3 with reference TRBV5-1 and TRBJ2-7 gives the whole variable domain KAGVTQTPRYLIKTRGQQVTLSCSPISGHRSVSWYQQTPGQGLQFLFEYFSETQRNKGNFPGRFSGRQFSNSRSEMNVSTLELGDSALYLCASSLAPGQSYEQYFGPGTRLTVT.

The rearrangement links TRBV28 to TRBJ1-2; the D gene is possibly TRBD1 (6 bases). The CDR3 is made up of 14 amino acids. CDR1 and CDR2 (germline): MDHEN, SYDVKM. The ends were cut back, 6 bases at V and 1 base at J, with 12 bases in the middle. The CDR3: CASRQGGVNYGYTF. The CDR3 DNA is TGTGCCAGCAGGCAAGGGGGGGTTAACTATGGCTACACCTTC.

This chain links TRBV6-5 with TRBJ1-5, with TRBD1 identical over 7 bases. V shed 8 bases, J shed 5 bases, and the junction held 6 bases outside the gene matches. CDR1 is MNHEY, CDR2 SVGAGI, per germline. CDR3 length: 13 residues. This chain's CDR3 is CASQGGRHQPQHF. CDR3 in DNA: TGTGCCAGCCAGGGGGGGAGGCATCAGCCCCAGCATTTT.

This clone was detected only a few times. The limits of the CDR3 on the DNA are not certain, so only TCRdb's listed CDR3 is given. The rearrangement uses TRBV10-1 and TRBJ2-7; the table gives TRBD2 as D, unverified against the DNA. Germline V gives CDR1 WNHNN, CDR2 SYGVQD (reference sequence). The length of the CDR3 is 10 amino acids, counting both ends. Here the CDR3 reads CASWGRGIPF.

The chain carries TRBV27 and TRBJ1-5, with no clear D. CDR1 MNHEY and CDR2 SMNVEV come from the germline V gene (reference sequence). Trimming stripped 2 bases from V and 4 bases from J, with 6 bases between. The CDR3 runs to 13 residues. The CDR3 sequence is CASSLLGNQPQHF. The CDR3 DNA is TGTGCCAGCAGTTTACTGGGGAATCAGCCCCAGCATTTT.

The chain recombines TRBV27 with TRBJ2-7, with D hard to call. With 3 bases removed from V and 1 base from J, the gap between germline ends came to 7 bases. This CDR3 has 13 amino acids. Per the germline V gene, CDR1 is MNHEY and CDR2 is SMNVEV (reference sequence). The CDR3 spells CASSLAASYEQYF. The CDR3 nucleotides read TGTGCCAGCAGTTTGGCAGCTTCCTACGAGCAGTACTTC.

The rearrangement uses TRBV9 and TRBJ2-7; no reliable D call. V was trimmed by 0 bases and J by 3 bases, leaving 7 bases between them. Germline CDR1 is SGDLS and CDR2 is YYNGEE. The CDR3 contains 13 residues. CDR3 amino acids: CASSVDPGYEQYF. The CDR3 coding sequence is TGTGCCAGCAGCGTAGACCCCGGCTACGAGCAGTACTTC.

The chain is built from TRBV9 and TRBJ1-6; D is undetermined. V lost 0 bases and J lost 7, with 8 bases in between. Germline V gene lookup returns CDR1 SGDLS and CDR2 YYNGEE. The CDR3 length is 14 residues. CDR3 DNA sequence: TGTGCCAGCAGCGTAGCGTTCGGCAATTCACCCCTCCACTTT. Translating it yields CASSVAFGNSPLHF. The full variable domain, rest sourced from reference TRBV9 and TRBJ1-6, is DSGVTQTPKHLITATGQRVTLRCSPRSGDLSVYWYQQSLDQGLQFLIQYYNGEERAKGNILERFSAQQFPDLHSELNLSSLELGDSALYFCASSVAFGNSPLHFGNGTRLTVT.

This chain connects TRBV5-4 to TRBJ2-7; D is unclear. Germline lookup yields CDR1 SGHNT and CDR2 YYREEE (reference sequence). Trimming removed 0 bases at V and 2 bases at J, with 3 bases between. The CDR3 is 12 amino acids. This CDR3 reads CASSLEAYEQYF. For the CDR3, the DNA is TGTGCCAGCAGCTTGGAGGCCTACGAGCAGTACTTC.

J is TRBJ2-7 and V is TRBV28; D call uncertain. Looked up from germline, CDR1 is MDHEN and CDR2 is SYDVKM. The ends were cut back, 3 bases at V and 4 bases at J, with 7 bases in the middle. CDR3 length: 12 amino acids. The CDR3 loop reads CASSLVLYEQYF. DNA of the CDR3: TGTGCCAGCAGTTTGGTCTTATACGAGCAGTACTTC.

The J gene is TRBJ2-7, the V gene TRBV6-5; 12 positions match TRBD2. Per germline, CDR1 MNHEY and CDR2 SVGAGI. Trimming at V came to 5 bases and at J to 3 bases, leaving 5 bases not matched to a gene. This CDR3 has 15 residues. CDR3 sequence: CASSPRTSGIYEQYF. CDR3 DNA sequence: TGTGCCAGCAGTCCTCGGACTAGCGGGATCTACGAGCAGTACTTC.

This chain uses TRBV5-4 with TRBJ2-5; the match to TRBD1 covers 9 bases. Germline CDR1 and CDR2: SGHNT and YYREEE (reference sequence). The CDR3 has 15 residues. The V segment lost 2 bases and the J segment 2 bases; nucleotides outside the gene matches: 4. CDR3 bases: TGTGCCAGCAGCTTTGGACAGGGGTTGCAAGAGACCCAGTACTTC. Encoded protein: CASSFGQGLQETQYF.

This clone has a single count. The chain combines TRBV10-3 with TRBJ2-3, with D possibly TRBD1 on 5 matching bases. Trimming took 6 bases from V and 2 from J, leaving 12 bases between them. CDR3 length: 14 residues. CDR1 is ENHRY, CDR2 SYGVKD, per germline. Here the CDR3 reads CAIRDAGSTDTQYF. The CDR3 DNA reads TGTGCCATCAGGGACGCAGGGTCCACAGATACGCAGTATTTT.

The CDR3 nucleotides read TGTGCCAGCAGCTCTGGGATCGATGAGCAGTTCTTC. Protein product: CASSSGIDEQFF. This rearrangement joins TRBV4-2 to TRBJ2-1; the D is unclear. The CDR3 contains 12 residues. The germline V and J ends were trimmed by 5 bases and 8 bases, with 10 bases remaining between them. CDR1 LGHNA and CDR2 YNFKEQ come from the germline V gene.

The chain has TRBV19 and TRBJ1-1; D is ambiguous. The CDR3 runs 16 residues. The germline V and J ends were trimmed by 1 base and 4 bases, with 16 bases remaining between them. Germline V gene lookup returns CDR1 LNHDA and CDR2 SQIVND (reference sequence). As DNA, the CDR3 is TGTGCCAGTAGTATAGGTCTGGTCGGGTTCGTCACTGAAGCTTTCTTT. It is translated as CASSIGLVGFVTEAFF.

The gene calls are TRBV7-9 and TRBJ2-5, with 7 bases identical to TRBD1. V was clipped by 3 bases and J by 9 bases; unmatched bases: 13. The CDR3 contains 15 residues. Germline assignment: CDR1 SEHNR and CDR2 FQNEAQ (reference sequence). The CDR3 spells CASSFPSGTAHPQYF. The CDR3 DNA is TGTGCCAGCAGCTTCCCCTCAGGGACAGCTCACCCCCAGTACTTC.